These 14 T cell receptor beta chains came from one sample sequenced in a study of blood T cell repertoires in COVID-19. Profiled with immunoSEQ multiplex PCR; TCRdb holds only in-frame clones, not every one. This sample has a few hundred thousand clones, with 75% to 90% found just once. Material: peripheral blood. These receptors were obtained from a man younger than 35 with active or convalescent COVID-19.

The sample holds one count of this clone. The J gene is TRBJ2-3, the V gene TRBV27; the match to TRBD2 covers 9 bases. Germline lookup yields CDR1 MNHEY and CDR2 SMNVEV (reference sequence). V dropped 8 bases and J dropped 2; count of bases not matched to a gene: 11. The CDR3 is made up of 16 amino acids. In nucleotides, the CDR3 is TGTGCCAGCCTGGCGACTAGCGGTCATATCACAGATACGCAGTATTTT. Protein: CASLATSGHITDTQYF.

The CDR3 spells CASSLTVYEQYF. CDR3 DNA: TGTGCCAGCAGCTTGACAGTCTACGAGCAGTACTTC. J is TRBJ2-7 and V is TRBV7-2; a possible D gene is TRBD1 (5 bases). V was cut by 3 bases and J by 3 bases, with 6 bases left in between. The CDR3 consists of 12 residues. Germline CDR1 SGHTA, CDR2 FQGNSA.

V is TRBV29-1 and J is TRBJ1-1, with D perhaps matching TRBD1 (5 bases). The CDR3 sequence is 15 residues long. V shed 4 bases and J shed 0 bases, with 15 bases lying between them. Germline V CDR1 and CDR2: SQVTM, ANQGSEA. The CDR3 spells CSVGGGWGMNTEAFF. CDR3 in DNA: TGCAGCGTTGGAGGAGGGTGGGGGATGAACACTGAAGCTTTCTTT.

The V and J genes are TRBV9 and TRBJ1-4; D possibly corresponds to TRBD1 (6 bases). V shed 0 bases and J shed 1 base, with 10 bases lying between them. Germline V gene sequence: CDR1 SGDLS, CDR2 YYNGEE. This CDR3 spans 16 amino acids. Here the CDR3 reads CASSVGQDVTNEKLFF. In DNA form, the CDR3 reads TGTGCCAGCAGCGTAGGACAGGATGTAACTAATGAAAAACTGTTTTTT.

The CDR3 region has the DNA TGTGCCAGCAGCCCTACTGCGTCCATACTAGCGGGAGATAGGTATGAGCAGTTCTTC. Translating it yields CASSPTASILAGDRYEQFF. The V and J genes are TRBV7-3 and TRBJ2-1; 11 bases fit TRBD2. The CDR3 consists of 19 residues. Germline loops: CDR1 SGHTA, CDR2 FQGTGA. With V trimmed by 5 bases and J by 8 bases, 20 bases remained unmatched.

The chain employs TRBV27 and TRBJ1-3; no definite D call. V lost 9 bases to trimming and J lost 0 bases, with 15 bases between them. The CDR3 covers 15 residues. CDR1 is MNHEY, CDR2 SMNVEV, per germline (reference sequence). The chain's CDR3 is CASSLLGSSGNTIYF. The CDR3 DNA follows: TGTGCCAGTTCGCTGCTGGGGAGCTCTGGAAACACCATATATTTT.

This chain connects TRBV5-4 to TRBJ2-5; D may be TRBD1 (7 bases). The CDR3 runs to 16 residues. V was shortened by 0 bases and J by 1 base, with 13 bases between the two germline ends. In germline, CDR1 is SGHNT, CDR2 YYREEE (reference sequence). CDR3 nucleotide sequence: TGTGCCAGCAGCTTGGGGCGGGGACAGATCCAAGAGACCCAGTACTTC. Protein: CASSLGRGQIQETQYF.

The rearrangement uses TRBV6-5 and TRBJ2-3; 14 bases are a match to TRBD2. The CDR3 length is 15 residues. After removal of 6 bases from V and 5 bases from J, the junction contained 4 bases not matched to a gene. Germline V lookup: CDR1 MNHEY, CDR2 SVGAGI. In nucleotides, the CDR3 is TGTGCCAGCAGCCAGGGACTAGCGGGAGAAGATACGCAGTATTTT. Translating it yields CASSQGLAGEDTQYF.

The V call is TRBV11-2, the J call TRBJ2-2; D remains unclear. Germline V gene data show CDR1 as SGHAT and CDR2 as FQNNGV. V shed 2 bases and J shed 6 bases, with 10 bases lying between them. The length of the CDR3 is 14 residues. CDR3 loop: CASSLTLRSGELFF. CDR3 DNA: TGTGCCAGCAGCTTAACTCTGCGTTCCGGGGAGCTGTTTTTT.

This chain links TRBV5-8 with TRBJ2-5; a weak D match, TRBD2 (6 bases). The ends were cut back, 0 bases at V and 5 bases at J, with 14 bases in the middle. Germline V gene data show CDR1 as SGHTS and CDR2 as YDEGEE. This CDR3 comprises 15 residues. In nucleotides, the CDR3 is TGTGCCAGCAGCTTGGAAATAGCGGCAGTGGAGACCCAGTACTTC. Translation gives CASSLEIAAVETQYF.

In nucleotides, the CDR3 is TGTGCCAGTAGTAACGAGAGGGCCTCGGAAACTTCACCCCTCCACTTT. Residues: CASSNERASETSPLHF. The chain is built from TRBV19 and TRBJ1-6; unclear D gene. This CDR3 has 16 residues. Trimming left V 4 bases short and J 9 bases short, with 19 bases between. Germline V gene data show CDR1 as LNHDA and CDR2 as SQIVND (reference sequence).

V is TRBV29-1 and J is TRBJ1-1; 8 bases fit TRBD1. The CDR3 consists of 12 residues. J was trimmed by 8 bases and V by 6 bases; bases with no gene match: 8. Per the germline V gene, CDR1 is SQVTM and CDR2 is ANQGSEA. Here the CDR3 DNA reads TGCAGCGTCGGCCGACAGGGGCAAGAAGCTTTCTTT. It yields the protein CSVGRQGQEAFF.

V usage is TRBV2 and J usage is TRBJ2-5, with 7 bases that match TRBD1. Trimming took 10 bases from V and 4 from J; bases not matched to a gene: 6. This CDR3 region has 12 residues. The germline gives CDR1 SNHLY, CDR2 FYNNEI. CDR3 protein: CATGQERETQYF. The DNA for the CDR3 is TGTGCCACCGGACAGGAGAGAGAGACCCAGTACTTC.

V gene TRBV10-1 combines with J gene TRBJ2-7; D is possibly TRBD2 (6 bases). The CDR3 spans 15 residues. Germline lookup yields CDR1 WNHNN and CDR2 SYGVQD (reference sequence). The germline V and J ends were trimmed by 6 bases and 0 bases, with 15 bases remaining between them. The CDR3 nucleotides read TGCGCCAGCAGCCGGGAGAAATCCACCTCCTACGAGCAGTACTTC. This codes for CASSREKSTSYEQYF.